These 10 T cell receptor beta chains were all obtained from the same sample, sequenced in a study of identical twins. TCRdb re-called the 5' RACE reads with MiXCR, one entry per CDR3 protein. The sample has 700,000 or so distinct CDR3 sequences, roughly 20% seen once; the top ten hold roughly 4.3%. These data also formed part of another study, on T cells expressing NK-cell markers.

Sequences were obtained from PBMCs. The receptors stem from a woman younger than 35 in good health.

This clonotype was seen only a few times. The rearrangement links TRBV6-1 to TRBJ2-6; 8 bases align to TRBD1. V was clipped by 6 bases and J by 0 bases; unmatched bases: 10. This CDR3 comprises 18 residues. CDR1 MNHNS and CDR2 SASEGT come from the germline V gene. As DNA, the CDR3 is TGTGCCAGCAGACGGGGGACAGGTCTCCCCTCTGGGGCCAACGTCCTGACTTTC. This sequence encodes CASRRGTGLPSGANVLTF.

This chain uses TRBV9 with TRBJ2-3; D remains unclear. The V gene lost 4 bases and the J gene lost 8 bases, with 14 bases spanning the gap. CDR3 length: 13 residues. Germline CDR1 is SGDLS and CDR2 is YYNGEE. In nucleotides, the CDR3 is TGTGCCAGCAGCCCCGGACCTTCTGGTACGCAGTATTTT. This sequence encodes CASSPGPSGTQYF.

The CDR3 region is CASSPLGNSPLHF. Here the CDR3 DNA reads TGTGCCAGCAGCCCCCTAGGCAATTCACCCCTCCACTTT. The J gene is TRBJ1-6, the V gene TRBV3-1; D is unresolved. This CDR3 region has 13 residues. Between the trimmed V and J ends, which lost 4 bases and 7 bases, there was a span of 8 bases. Germline loops: CDR1 LGHDT, CDR2 YNNKEL (reference sequence). Drawing the rest from reference TRBV3-1 and TRBJ1-6, the complete variable domain is DTAVSQTPKYLVTQMGNDKSIKCEQNLGHDTMYWYKQDSKKFLKIMFSYNNKELIINETVPNRFSPKSPDKAHLNLHINSLELGDSAVYFCASSPLGNSPLHFGNGTRLTVT.

Only a few counts were recorded for this clonotype. This sequence joins TRBV6-2 or TRBV6-3 and TRBJ2-3; 9 nucleotides match TRBD2. CDR1 is MNHEY and CDR2 is SVGEGT in the germline V gene. The CDR3 spans 15 residues. Trimming removed 4 bases from V and 3 bases from J; junction bases left unmatched: 5. CDR3 protein: CASSSRGLATDTQYF. DNA of the CDR3: TGTGCCAGCAGTTCGCGGGGACTAGCAACAGATACGCAGTATTTT.

The rearrangement links TRBV6-2 or TRBV6-3 to TRBJ2-1, with TRBD2 matching 11 bases. The J segment lost 4 bases and the V segment lost 4 bases, leaving 9 bases of the junction unmatched. Germline V gives CDR1 MNHEY, CDR2 SVGEGT. This CDR3 has 17 residues. The CDR3 nucleotides read TGTGCCAGCAGTTTCCTAGCGGGAGGTACAATTTACAATGAGCAGTTCTTC. Translating it yields CASSFLAGGTIYNEQFF.

This rearrangement joins TRBV6-1 to TRBJ2-3; TRBD2 matches at 11 bases. The CDR3 contains 14 residues. Germline trimming cut 7 bases from V and 4 bases from J; bases unmatched to any gene: 4. Germline-derived CDR1 and CDR2 are MNHNS and SASEGT. CDR3 sequence (DNA): TGTGCCAGCACCGAGACTAGCGGGGCAGATACGCAGTATTTT. Its translation is CASTETSGADTQYF.

The genes are TRBV3-1 and TRBJ2-5; possible D gene TRBD2, 5 bases. V was clipped by 1 base and J by 2 bases, with 11 bases between them. The CDR3 has 15 amino acids. CDR1 is LGHDT, CDR2 YNNKEL, per germline (reference sequence). The CDR3 reads CASSQVASGQETQYF. CDR3 DNA sequence: TGTGCCAGCAGCCAAGTAGCGAGCGGACAAGAGACCCAGTACTTC.

This clonotype was seen just once. This chain connects TRBV7-2 to TRBJ2-3; 10 nucleotides match TRBD2. CDR1 is SGHTA, CDR2 FQGNSA, per germline. There are 15 residues in the CDR3. With V trimmed by 7 bases and J by 1 base, 5 bases remained unmatched. DNA for the CDR3: TGTGCCAGCACCCTCAGCGGGGGGGGCACAGATACGCAGTATTTT. Residues: CASTLSGGGTDTQYF.

V usage is TRBV7-9 and J usage is TRBJ2-4; 8 bases are shared with TRBD1. After removal of 5 bases from V and 7 bases from J, the junction contained 10 bases not matched to a gene. CDR1 is SEHNR, CDR2 FQNEAQ, per germline (reference sequence). CDR3 length: 15 residues. CDR3 DNA: TGTGCCAGCAGCCCCTTAGGACAGGGTCGCAACATTCAGTACTTC. Translated, it gives CASSPLGQGRNIQYF.

The table lists this clonotype with a few counts. The chain carries TRBV29-1 and TRBJ2-4; D possibly corresponds to TRBD2 (6 bases). CDR3 length: 13 amino acids. V lost 3 bases and J 2 bases, leaving 8 bases between the germline ends. Germline CDR1 reads SQVTM; CDR2 reads ANQGSEA. In DNA, the CDR3 is TGCAGCGTTGAGGAGGGTTCCAAAAACATTCAGTACTTC. The encoded protein is CSVEEGSKNIQYF.